These 29 T cell receptor beta chains were all obtained from the same sample, sequenced in a study of blood T cell repertoires in COVID-19 (dated by TCRdb to 2018 to 2020). Libraries were made using the immunoSEQ multiplex PCR assay. As stored in TCRdb, this immuneACCESS dataset retains in-frame rearrangements with V and J assigned. A fraction of the clones does not appear; measured against another copy, unresolved V genes explain less than half of the discrepancy, and the remainder lacks a known reason. The sample profile shows approximately 210,000 clones; around 90% of them were found once. Jointly, the top ten make up around 1.2% of the sample. Input material: peripheral blood. The receptors were gathered from a man aged 25 to 40 with acute or convalescent COVID-19.

This rearrangement joins TRBV28 to TRBJ1-6; 8 bases line up with TRBD1. From germline, CDR1 is MDHEN and CDR2 SYDVKM. The CDR3 length is 17 residues. V shed 4 bases and J 2 bases; nucleotides not matched to a gene: 7. CDR3 sequence (DNA): TGTGCCAGCAGTTGGACAGGGCACCGCACCTATAATTCACCCCTCCACTTT. Translation: CASSWTGHRTYNSPLHF.

The CDR3 DNA reads TGTGCCAGCAGCGTAGACTCCGCCAGGGACAGGGTTCGATCACCCCTCCACTTT. Translated: CASSVDSARDRVRSPLHF. The rearrangement uses TRBV9 and TRBJ1-6, with TRBD1 identical over 9 bases. Trimming cost V 0 bases and J 10 bases; bases outside gene matches: 14. The CDR3 totals 18 residues. CDR1 is SGDLS and CDR2 is YYNGEE in the germline V gene. Full variable domain (rest looked up from reference TRBV9 and TRBJ1-6): DSGVTQTPKHLITATGQRVTLRCSPRSGDLSVYWYQQSLDQGLQFLIQYYNGEERAKGNILERFSAQQFPDLHSELNLSSLELGDSALYFCASSVDSARDRVRSPLHFGNGTRLTVT.

The chain links TRBV24-1 to TRBJ2-3; 7 bases line up with TRBD2. The CDR3 consists of 18 residues. V lost 0 bases, J lost 4 bases, and 12 bases stayed unmatched. Germline-derived CDR1 and CDR2 are KGHDR and SFDVKD. The chain's CDR3 is CATSDLPLPSGTPDTQYF. The CDR3 nucleotides are TGTGCCACCAGTGATTTGCCCCTGCCAAGCGGGACCCCAGATACGCAGTATTTT.

The J gene is TRBJ1-2, the V gene TRBV7-2, with 7 bases lining up with TRBD1. V lost 2 bases to trimming and J lost 5 bases; unmatched junction nucleotides: 11. This CDR3 has 16 amino acids. CDR1 is SGHTA, CDR2 FQGNSA, per germline. CDR3 protein: CASSLSGTVPPYGYTF. The CDR3 DNA reads as TGTGCCAGCAGCTTATCCGGGACAGTGCCTCCATATGGCTACACCTTC.

The rearrangement links TRBV28 to TRBJ2-1; D is perhaps TRBD2 (6 bases). Germline CDR1 reads MDHEN; CDR2 reads SYDVKM. V shed 3 bases and J shed 7 bases, with 19 bases lying between them. This CDR3 is built from 16 residues. CDR3 nucleotides: TGTGCCAGCAGTTTGGGTGGGCAAGTAGGGAGGAATGAGCAGTTCTTC. This encodes CASSLGGQVGRNEQFF.

This chain connects TRBV4-1 to TRBJ1-5, with TRBD1 as a possible D gene (5 bases). The CDR3 loop spans 15 amino acids. V lost 1 base and J lost 4, with 11 bases in between. Germline V gives CDR1 MGHRA, CDR2 YSYEKL. CDR3: CASSQVSGHNQPQHF. CDR3 DNA sequence: TGCGCCAGCAGCCAAGTGTCTGGACATAATCAGCCCCAGCATTTT.

The chain carries TRBV19 and TRBJ1-1; a weak D match, TRBD1 (6 bases). The V gene lost 2 bases and the J gene lost 0 bases, with 13 bases spanning the gap. The CDR3 has 16 residues. Per the germline V gene, CDR1 is LNHDA and CDR2 is SQIVND (reference sequence). In nucleotides, the CDR3 is TGTGCCAGTAGTATAAGGAGACAGGTGATGAACACTGAAGCTTTCTTT. This encodes CASSIRRQVMNTEAFF.

This clone appeared a single time. The gene calls are TRBV9 and TRBJ2-3; D is undetermined. CDR1 SGDLS and CDR2 YYNGEE come from the germline V gene. The CDR3 is made up of 16 amino acids. The V and J ends lost 5 bases and 2 bases respectively, with 18 bases between them. The CDR3 protein is CASRALSSLPTDTQYF. CDR3 nucleotides: TGTGCCAGCAGGGCCCTGTCTAGTCTCCCCACAGATACGCAGTATTTT.

The V and J genes are TRBV3-1 (or the pseudogene TRBV3-2) and TRBJ2-1; 9 bases align to TRBD2. The CDR3 is 16 amino acids. V shed 3 bases and J 3 bases; nucleotides not matched to a gene: 6. CDR1 is LGHDT and CDR2 is YNNKEL in the germline V gene (reference sequence). CDR3 nucleotides: TGTGCCAGCAGCCACCTTCGACTAGCGGTCTACAATGAGCAGTTCTTC. Protein sequence: CASSHLRLAVYNEQFF.

The chain links TRBV28 to TRBJ1-4, with 7 bases identical to TRBD1. Per germline, CDR1 MDHEN and CDR2 SYDVKM. The J segment lost 4 bases and the V segment lost 4 bases, leaving 6 bases of the junction unmatched. The CDR3 extends over 15 amino acids. The CDR3 is CASSSPTGNNEKLFF. DNA for the CDR3: TGTGCCAGCAGTTCCCCGACAGGGAATAATGAAAAACTGTTTTTT.

The chain is built from TRBV6-5 and TRBJ2-1, with TRBD1 matching over 11 bases. From germline, CDR1 is MNHEY and CDR2 SVGAGI. This CDR3 region has 15 residues. Trimming cost V 8 bases and J 1 base; bases outside gene matches: 4. The CDR3 here is CASSRDRGSYNEQFF. CDR3 nucleotide sequence: TGTGCCAGCTCTCGGGACAGGGGGTCCTACAATGAGCAGTTCTTC.

The rearrangement joins TRBV3-1 (or the pseudogene TRBV3-2) to TRBJ2-5, with 8 nucleotides matching TRBD2. This CDR3 has 16 amino acids. The germline CDR1 and CDR2 sequences are LGHDT and YNNKEL (reference sequence). The junction had 9 bases not matched to a gene; V was cut back by 4 bases and J by 2 bases. The CDR3 DNA sequence: TGTGCCAGCAGCCGGAAGATAGCGGGGCGGCAAGAGACCCAGTACTTC. Encoded protein: CASSRKIAGRQETQYF.

V is TRBV6-5 and J is TRBJ2-7; D uncertain. The length of the CDR3 is 15 residues. V lost 2 bases to trimming and J lost 3 bases, with 14 bases between them. The germline gives CDR1 MNHEY, CDR2 SVGAGI. The CDR3 sequence is CASSYGGEINYEQYF. Here the CDR3 DNA reads TGTGCCAGCAGTTACGGCGGTGAGATTAACTACGAGCAGTACTTC.

The chain joins TRBV14 to TRBJ1-4; a weak D match, TRBD1 (6 bases). This CDR3 is 16 amino acids long. Trimming took 0 bases from V and 1 from J, leaving 9 bases between them. Germline CDR1 reads SGHDN; CDR2 reads FVKESK. CDR3 in amino acids: CASSQDWGLTNEKLFF. In nucleotides, the CDR3 is TGTGCCAGCAGCCAAGATTGGGGGCTAACTAATGAAAAACTGTTTTTT.

Ten or more counts support this clone. This CDR3 reads CASSLGTAANEKLFF. The CDR3 region has the DNA TGTGCCAGCAGCTTGGGGACAGCTGCAAATGAAAAACTGTTTTTT. The genes are TRBV7-9 and TRBJ1-4; 7 nucleotides agree with TRBD1. This CDR3 contains 15 residues. CDR1 and CDR2 from the germline V gene are SEHNR and FQNEAQ (reference sequence). Unmatched junction bases numbered 6, after V lost 3 bases and J lost 5 bases.

This chain links TRBV5-1 with TRBJ1-2; 7 bases are shared with TRBD1. There are 14 residues in the CDR3. CDR1 SGHRS and CDR2 YFSETQ come from the germline V gene. The V gene end was trimmed by 2 bases and the J gene end by 3 bases; junction bases not matched to a gene: 4. CDR3 loop: CASSLEQGDYGYTF. DNA for the CDR3: TGCGCCAGCAGCTTAGAGCAGGGGGACTATGGCTACACCTTC.

The chain recombines TRBV10-1 with TRBJ2-3; 10 nucleotides line up with TRBD1. CDR1 and CDR2 (germline): WNHNN, SYGVQD (reference sequence). The trim removed 2 bases at V and 9 bases at J, leaving 8 bases unmatched. CDR3 length: 15 amino acids. The CDR3 here is CASSETGTGEYTQYF. In nucleotides, the CDR3 is TGCGCCAGCAGTGAGACCGGGACAGGGGAGTACACGCAGTATTTT.

This chain joins TRBV5-4 and TRBJ1-1; D possibly corresponds to TRBD1 (6 bases). Germline CDR1 reads SGHNT; CDR2 reads YYREEE (reference sequence). Trimming removed 5 bases at V and 6 bases at J, with 11 bases between. The CDR3 runs 12 residues. CDR3 coding DNA: TGTGCCAGCAGTCATGGACAGTCTGAAGCTTTCTTT. It yields the protein CASSHGQSEAFF.

This clone appeared a single time. The genes are TRBV2 and TRBJ2-2; TRBD1 matches 8 bases. The germline CDR1 and CDR2 sequences are SNHLY and FYNNEI. V shed 6 bases, J shed 5 bases, and the junction held 11 bases outside the gene matches. This CDR3 contains 16 residues. CDR3 DNA sequence: TGTGCCAGCAGCCTGGACAGGGCTATAGGTACCGGGGAGCTGTTTTTT. Its protein is CASSLDRAIGTGELFF.

The rearrangement links TRBV7-9 to TRBJ2-7; TRBD1 agrees at 9 bases. Germline CDR1 reads SEHNR; CDR2 reads FQNEAQ (reference sequence). The V gene end was trimmed by 1 base and the J gene end by 1 base; junction bases not matched to a gene: 2. There are 15 residues in the CDR3. This CDR3 is CASSLVGTGSYEQYF. DNA for the CDR3: TGTGCCAGCAGCTTAGTTGGGACAGGGTCCTACGAGCAGTACTTC.

This sequence joins TRBV11-3 and TRBJ2-3; TRBD2 matches 10 bases. Germline V gene lookup returns CDR1 SGHNT and CDR2 YENEEA. This CDR3 contains 15 residues. The J segment lost 4 bases and the V segment lost 5 bases, leaving 6 bases of the junction unmatched. CDR3 protein: CASSPTSGTPDTQYF. CDR3 nucleotides: TGTGCCAGCAGCCCTACTAGCGGGACCCCAGATACGCAGTATTTT.

This chain connects TRBV10-2 to TRBJ2-7; D is possibly TRBD1 (5 bases). The V gene's germline CDR1 is WSHSY and CDR2 SAAADI. CDR3 length: 10 amino acids. Trimming took 9 bases from V and 4 from J, leaving 7 bases between them. This CDR3 is CASGQYEQYF. CDR3 DNA: TGCGCCAGTGGACAATACGAGCAGTACTTC.

The CDR3 here is CASSLRDRNNEQFF. CDR3 nucleotides: TGTGCCAGCAGCCTTAGGGACAGAAACAATGAGCAGTTCTTC. The chain couples TRBV5-4 to TRBJ2-1, with 7 bases identical to TRBD1. The J segment lost 5 bases and the V segment lost 4 bases, leaving 6 bases of the junction unmatched. Per germline, CDR1 SGHNT and CDR2 YYREEE (reference sequence). CDR3 length equals 14 residues.

The gene calls are TRBV10-3 and TRBJ2-1; 10 nucleotides match TRBD2. The ends lost 6 bases at V and 8 bases at J; junction bases unmatched: 10. This CDR3 has 15 amino acids. CDR1 is ENHRY, CDR2 SYGVKD, per germline. The CDR3 sequence is CAIRIGTSVNDEQFF. For the CDR3, the DNA is TGTGCCATCAGGATAGGGACTAGCGTGAACGATGAGCAGTTCTTC.

V usage is TRBV5-1 and J usage is TRBJ2-3, with 7 nucleotides matching TRBD1. Losses at the gene ends were 1 base for V and 0 bases for J; bases not matched to a gene: 8. Germline V gives CDR1 SGHRS, CDR2 YFSETQ. This CDR3 comprises 17 residues. CDR3 in amino acids: CASSLRTGITSTDTQYF. In nucleotides, the CDR3 is TGCGCCAGCAGCTTGAGGACAGGAATTACTAGCACAGATACGCAGTATTTT. Full variable domain (remainder filled in from reference TRBV5-1 and TRBJ2-3): KAGVTQTPRYLIKTRGQQVTLSCSPISGHRSVSWYQQTPGQGLQFLFEYFSETQRNKGNFPGRFSGRQFSNSRSEMNVSTLELGDSALYLCASSLRTGITSTDTQYFGPGTRLTVL.

The V and J genes are TRBV4-2 and TRBJ1-2; 11 nucleotides line up with TRBD1. The CDR3 spans 15 residues. Germline assignment: CDR1 LGHNA and CDR2 YNFKEQ. J lost 8 bases, V lost 4 bases, and 9 bases had no gene match. The CDR3 reads CASSPHGQGARGYTF. The CDR3, as DNA: TGTGCCAGCAGCCCACACGGACAGGGGGCGAGGGGCTACACCTTC.

The chain uses TRBV25-1 and TRBJ2-3; D may be TRBD2 (5 bases). The germline V gene has CDR1 MGHDK and CDR2 SYGVNS. V gave up 2 bases and J gave up 0 bases, with 15 bases separating them. This CDR3 region has 17 residues. The CDR3 nucleotides read TGTGCCAGCAGTGAAGGCGGGTGGACGGCGAGCACAGATACGCAGTATTTT. It translates to CASSEGGWTASTDTQYF.

V is TRBV5-1 and J is TRBJ2-5; 10 bases agree with TRBD2. The CDR3 is made up of 15 amino acids. The germline V gene has CDR1 SGHRS and CDR2 YFSETQ. V was clipped by 6 bases and J by 4 bases; unmatched bases: 9. Here the CDR3 reads CASKAGAGGPETQYF. The CDR3 DNA follows: TGCGCCAGCAAGGCGGGAGCGGGGGGGCCAGAGACCCAGTACTTC.

The chain employs TRBV7-3 and TRBJ2-7; 10 bases fit TRBD2. V shed 5 bases and J 4 bases; nucleotides not matched to a gene: 8. The CDR3 has 15 residues. Germline CDR1 SGHTA, CDR2 FQGTGA. CDR3 sequence (DNA): TGTGCCAGCAGCCCCAGTCTAGCGGGAGCTTACGAGCAGTACTTC. This encodes CASSPSLAGAYEQYF.